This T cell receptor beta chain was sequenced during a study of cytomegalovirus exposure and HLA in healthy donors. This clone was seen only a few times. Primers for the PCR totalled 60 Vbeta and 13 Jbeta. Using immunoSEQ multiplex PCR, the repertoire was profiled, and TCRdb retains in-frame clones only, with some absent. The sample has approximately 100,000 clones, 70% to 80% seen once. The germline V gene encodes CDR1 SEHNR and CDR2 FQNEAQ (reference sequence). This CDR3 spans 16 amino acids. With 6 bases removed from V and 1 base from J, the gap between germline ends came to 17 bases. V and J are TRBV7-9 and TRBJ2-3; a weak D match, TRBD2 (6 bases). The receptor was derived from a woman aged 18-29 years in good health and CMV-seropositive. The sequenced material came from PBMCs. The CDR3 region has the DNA TGTGCCAGCAGTTCGGCGGAGGGGCTTGGCACAGATACGCAGTATTTT. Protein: CASSSAEGLGTDTQYF.